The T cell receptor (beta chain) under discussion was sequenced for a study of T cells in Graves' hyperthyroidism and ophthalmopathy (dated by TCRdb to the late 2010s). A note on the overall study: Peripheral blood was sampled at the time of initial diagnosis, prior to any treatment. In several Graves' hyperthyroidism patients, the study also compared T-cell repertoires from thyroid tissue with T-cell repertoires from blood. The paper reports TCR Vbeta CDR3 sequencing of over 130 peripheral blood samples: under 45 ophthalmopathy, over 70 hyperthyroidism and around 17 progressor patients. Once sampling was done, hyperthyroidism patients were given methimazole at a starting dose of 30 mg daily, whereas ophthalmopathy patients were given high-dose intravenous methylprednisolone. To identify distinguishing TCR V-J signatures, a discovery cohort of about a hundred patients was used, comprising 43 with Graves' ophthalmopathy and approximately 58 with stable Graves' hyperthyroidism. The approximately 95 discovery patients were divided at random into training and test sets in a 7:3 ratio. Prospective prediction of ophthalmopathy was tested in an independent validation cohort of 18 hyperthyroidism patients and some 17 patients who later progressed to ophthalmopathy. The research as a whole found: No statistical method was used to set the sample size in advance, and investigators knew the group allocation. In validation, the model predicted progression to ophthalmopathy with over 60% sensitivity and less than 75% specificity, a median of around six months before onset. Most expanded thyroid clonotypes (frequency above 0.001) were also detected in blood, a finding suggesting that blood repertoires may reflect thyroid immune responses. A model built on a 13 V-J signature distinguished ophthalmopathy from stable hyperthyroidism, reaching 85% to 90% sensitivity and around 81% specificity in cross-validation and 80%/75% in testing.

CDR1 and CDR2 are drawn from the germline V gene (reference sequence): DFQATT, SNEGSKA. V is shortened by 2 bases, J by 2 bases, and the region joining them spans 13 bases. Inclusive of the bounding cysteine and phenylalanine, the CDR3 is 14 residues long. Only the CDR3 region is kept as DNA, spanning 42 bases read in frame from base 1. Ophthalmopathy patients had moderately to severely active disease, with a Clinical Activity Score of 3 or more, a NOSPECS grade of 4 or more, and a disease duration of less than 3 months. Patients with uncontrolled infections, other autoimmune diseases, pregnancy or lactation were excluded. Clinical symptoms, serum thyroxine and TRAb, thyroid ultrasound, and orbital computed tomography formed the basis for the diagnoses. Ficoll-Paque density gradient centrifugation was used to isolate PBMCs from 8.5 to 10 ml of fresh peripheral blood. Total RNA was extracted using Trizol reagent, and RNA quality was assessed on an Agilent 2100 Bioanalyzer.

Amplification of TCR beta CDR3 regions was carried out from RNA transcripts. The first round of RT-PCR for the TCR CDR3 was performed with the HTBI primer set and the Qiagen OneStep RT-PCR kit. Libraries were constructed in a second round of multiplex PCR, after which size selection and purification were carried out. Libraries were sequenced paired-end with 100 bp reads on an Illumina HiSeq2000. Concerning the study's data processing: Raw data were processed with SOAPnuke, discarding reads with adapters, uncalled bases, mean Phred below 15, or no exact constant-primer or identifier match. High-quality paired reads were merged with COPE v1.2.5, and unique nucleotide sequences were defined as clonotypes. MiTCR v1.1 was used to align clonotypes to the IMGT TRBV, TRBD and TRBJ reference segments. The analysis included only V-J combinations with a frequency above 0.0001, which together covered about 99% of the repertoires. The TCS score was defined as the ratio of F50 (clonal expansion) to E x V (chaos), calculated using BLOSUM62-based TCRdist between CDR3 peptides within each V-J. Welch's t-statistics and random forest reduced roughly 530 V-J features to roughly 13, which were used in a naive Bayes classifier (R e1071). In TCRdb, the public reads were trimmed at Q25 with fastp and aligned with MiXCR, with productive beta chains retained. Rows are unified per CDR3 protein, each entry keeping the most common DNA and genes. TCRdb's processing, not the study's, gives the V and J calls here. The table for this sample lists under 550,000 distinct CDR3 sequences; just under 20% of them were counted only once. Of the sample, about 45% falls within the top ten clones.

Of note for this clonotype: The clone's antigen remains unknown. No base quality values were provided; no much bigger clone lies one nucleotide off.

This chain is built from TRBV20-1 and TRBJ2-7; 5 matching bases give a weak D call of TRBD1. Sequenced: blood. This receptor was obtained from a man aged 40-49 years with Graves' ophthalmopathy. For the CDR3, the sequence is CSARNQVTAYEQYF. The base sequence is TGCAGTGCTAGAAACCAAGTGACAGCCTACGAGCAGTACTTC.